Listed below are T cell receptor beta chains from one sample, sequenced in a study of blood T cell repertoires in COVID-19. Profiling relied on immunoSEQ multiplex PCR, and the TCRdb table lists in-frame clones only, not all of them. The repertoire consists of under 250,000 clones, with roughly nine tenths occurring once and the leading ten covering around 5.9%. Sequencing was performed on peripheral blood. The source of these receptors is a man in his sixties with acute or convalescent COVID-19. Both conserved end residues are part of each CDR3. D genes are given only for firm matches. Not all rows give a size; the values are once, few, many and, for expanded clones, a class.

CDR3nt: TGCGCCAGCAGCCCCCAGGGGGGGAACACTGAAGCTTTCTTT
CDR3aa: CASSPQGGNTEAFF
abundance: -
v_gene: TRBV5-1
j_gene: TRBJ1-1
d_gene: TRBD1

CDR3nt: TGTGCCAGCAGACCCACCGGGACTAGCGGGCTAGTTGTTGGCAATGAGCAGTTCTTC
CDR3aa: CASRPTGTSGLVVGNEQFF
abundance: -
v_gene: TRBV27
j_gene: TRBJ2-1
d_gene: TRBD2

CDR3nt: TGTGCCAGTACAGGACTAGCGGGAACCGGGGAGCTGTTTTTT
CDR3aa: CASTGLAGTGELFF
abundance: -
v_gene: TRBV19
j_gene: TRBJ2-2
d_gene: TRBD2

CDR3nt: TGTGCCATCAGTGAGGCCCCCAGGGGACAGATTGGAAACACCATATATTTT
CDR3aa: CAISEAPRGQIGNTIYF
abundance: -
v_gene: TRBV10-3
j_gene: TRBJ1-3
d_gene: TRBD1

CDR3nt: TGTGCCAGCAGTGAAGACAGGGGGACGGGCGAGCAGTACTTC
CDR3aa: CASSEDRGTGEQYF
abundance: few
v_gene: TRBV2
j_gene: TRBJ2-7
d_gene: TRBD1

CDR3nt: TGTGCCTGGAGTGGCGGACAGGGGCTGGGCACTGAAGCTTTCTTT
CDR3aa: CAWSGGQGLGTEAFF
abundance: -
v_gene: TRBV30
j_gene: TRBJ1-1
d_gene: TRBD1

CDR3nt: TGTGCCTGGAGTTCCCGAGATACGCAGTATTTT
CDR3aa: CAWSSRDTQYF
abundance: -
v_gene: TRBV30
j_gene: TRBJ2-3
d_gene: -

CDR3nt: TGTGCCAGCAGTGCCGGGACAGGGGCAGGTCAGCCCCAGCATTTT
CDR3aa: CASSAGTGAGQPQHF
abundance: -
v_gene: TRBV2
j_gene: TRBJ1-5
d_gene: TRBD1

CDR3nt: TGTGCCAGCGACAGGGCGGCTAACACTGAAGCTTTCTTT
CDR3aa: CASDRAANTEAFF
abundance: -
v_gene: TRBV6-6
j_gene: TRBJ1-1
d_gene: TRBD1

CDR3nt: TGTGCCTGGAGTCGAGGGACTAGCGGTCAAGAGACCCAGTACTTC
CDR3aa: CAWSRGTSGQETQYF
abundance: few
v_gene: TRBV30
j_gene: TRBJ2-5
d_gene: TRBD2

CDR3nt: TGTGCCAGCAGCCACGGACAGGGTAGCACTGAAGCTTTCTTT
CDR3aa: CASSHGQGSTEAFF
abundance: -
v_gene: TRBV4-2
j_gene: TRBJ1-1
d_gene: TRBD1

CDR3nt: TGTGCCAGCAGTTCCAAGCCCGGGTCCTGGAATCAGCCCCAGCATTTT
CDR3aa: CASSSKPGSWNQPQHF
abundance: -
v_gene: TRBV6-5
j_gene: TRBJ1-5
d_gene: -

CDR3nt: TGCGCCAGCACCCAGGGAAGCTCCTATGGCTACACCTTC
CDR3aa: CASTQGSSYGYTF
abundance: -
v_gene: TRBV5-1
j_gene: TRBJ1-2
d_gene: -

CDR3nt: TGTGCCAGTAGTAGACAGGGTAATGAAAAACTGTTTTTT
CDR3aa: CASSRQGNEKLFF
abundance: -
v_gene: TRBV19
j_gene: TRBJ1-4
d_gene: TRBD1

CDR3nt: TGTGCCAGCAGCTCCGTAAGAGGTGGCACCGGGGAGCTGTTTTTT
CDR3aa: CASSSVRGGTGELFF
abundance: -
v_gene: TRBV7-2
j_gene: TRBJ2-2
d_gene: -

CDR3nt: TGTGCCAGCAGTAGGGACAGGGGATCCGGAAACACCATATATTTT
CDR3aa: CASSRDRGSGNTIYF
abundance: -
v_gene: TRBV6-5
j_gene: TRBJ1-3
d_gene: TRBD1

CDR3nt: TGTGCTAGTGCACAGGGAAAGGGGGTGAACACTGAAGCTTTCTTT
CDR3aa: CASAQGKGVNTEAFF
abundance: few
v_gene: TRBV12-5
j_gene: TRBJ1-1
d_gene: -

CDR3nt: TGTGCCAGCAGCTCACTCCTTACAGGGGGATCAGCTGGGCCCCAGCATTTT
CDR3aa: CASSSLLTGGSAGPQHF
abundance: -
v_gene: TRBV28
j_gene: TRBJ1-5
d_gene: TRBD1

CDR3nt: TGTGCCAGCAGCCAAGCCGGGTACGAGCAGTATTTC
CDR3aa: CASSQAGYEQYF
abundance: -
v_gene: TRBV4-2
j_gene: TRBJ2-7
d_gene: -

CDR3nt: TGTGCCAGCAGCTTTAACGGGGCTGAAGCTTTCTTT
CDR3aa: CASSFNGAEAFF
abundance: once
v_gene: TRBV7-9
j_gene: TRBJ1-1
d_gene: -

CDR3nt: TGTGCCAGTCGGGCCGGGACAGCGAACACTGAAGCTTTCTTT
CDR3aa: CASRAGTANTEAFF
abundance: -
v_gene: TRBV19
j_gene: TRBJ1-1
d_gene: TRBD1

CDR3nt: TGTGCCAGTAGTCTAACCCAGGTGCCGGCTTTCTTT
CDR3aa: CASSLTQVPAFF
abundance: -
v_gene: TRBV19
j_gene: TRBJ1-1
d_gene: -